The 16 T cell receptor beta chains in this list originate from one sample, sequenced in a study of T cell clonotyping in hematopoietic cell transplantation. Libraries were prepared by immunoSEQ multiplex PCR; TCRdb keeps only in-frame clonotypes and omits some of them. In the table there are some 10,000 clones, roughly 90% of which are singletons. Sequencing was done on a sample of peripheral blood mononuclear cells. The receptors were sampled from a woman between 50 and 59 years old in good health. Some clones in this sample may be carry-over from other donors' samples.

V is TRBV7-8 and J is TRBJ2-7; TRBD1 matches 8 bases. Germline CDR1 is SGHVS and CDR2 is FQNEAQ. J gave up 9 bases and V 0 bases, and 7 bases lay outside the gene matches. The CDR3 has 14 amino acids. The CDR3 bases are TGTGCCAGCAGCTTAGCGTCGACAGGGGCGCCGCAGTACTTC. Translating it yields CASSLASTGAPQYF.

The genes are TRBV7-3 and TRBJ2-2; 14 bases agree with TRBD2. From germline, CDR1 is SGHTA and CDR2 FQGTGA. Unmatched junction bases numbered 2, after V lost 2 bases and J lost 3 bases. This CDR3 region has 17 residues. The CDR3 nucleotides are TGTGCCAGCAGCTTAGGGGGACTAGCGGGGGACACCGGGGAGCTGTTTTTT. This encodes CASSLGGLAGDTGELFF.

This chain links TRBV28 with TRBJ2-1, with 11 bases identical to TRBD2. Looked up from germline, CDR1 is MDHEN and CDR2 is SYDVKM. The V and J ends lost 4 bases and 7 bases, in that order; junction bases with no gene match: 6. This CDR3 is built from 15 residues. The CDR3 sequence: CASSSTSGGWNEQFF. In DNA, the CDR3 is TGTGCCAGCAGTTCCACTAGCGGGGGATGGAATGAGCAGTTCTTC.

The chain carries TRBV18 and TRBJ1-6, with 12 bases aligning to TRBD1. V lost 5 bases, J lost 6 bases, and 5 bases stayed unmatched. In germline, CDR1 is KGHSH, CDR2 LQKENI. The CDR3 contains 16 residues. CDR3 amino acids: CASSGGQGASNSPLHF. As DNA, the CDR3 is TGTGCCAGCTCAGGGGGACAGGGGGCAAGTAATTCACCCCTCCACTTT.

This clone was detected only once. The chain links TRBV5-4 to TRBJ1-1; D is possibly TRBD1 (5 bases). Germline values: CDR1 SGHNT, CDR2 YYREEE (reference sequence). The CDR3 length is 16 residues. V lost 4 bases and J 4 bases, leaving 20 bases between the germline ends. The CDR3 DNA reads TGTGCCAGCAGCCCCCCGGGGACCTCCCGCTCCACTGAAGCTTTCTTT. It encodes CASSPPGTSRSTEAFF. Complete variable domain (other parts from reference TRBV5-4 and TRBJ1-1): ETGVTQSPTHLIKTRGQQVTLRCSSQSGHNTVSWYQQALGQGPQFIFQYYREEENGRGNFPPRFSGLQFPNYSSELNVNALELDDSALYLCASSPPGTSRSTEAFFGQGTRLTVV.

The chain couples TRBV7-2 to TRBJ2-7, with 7 bases matching TRBD1. Germline CDR1 is SGHTA and CDR2 is FQGNSA. CDR3 length equals 14 residues. J gave up 3 bases and V 1 base, and 3 bases lay outside the gene matches. DNA of the CDR3: TGTGCCAGCAGCTTAGAAGGGGGCGGCTACGAGCAGTACTTC. This codes for CASSLEGGGYEQYF.

J is TRBJ2-2 and V is TRBV7-7; TRBD2 agrees at 7 bases. Germline CDR1 reads SSHAT; CDR2 reads FNYEAQ (reference sequence). The CDR3 runs to 13 residues. V lost 10 bases, J lost 5 bases, and 7 bases stayed unmatched. This CDR3 reads CATAGVGTGELFF. CDR3 sequence (DNA): TGTGCCACGGCGGGGGTTGGGACCGGGGAGCTGTTTTTT.

The J gene is TRBJ1-2, the V gene TRBV4-3, with TRBD1 as a possible D gene (5 bases). The CDR3 spans 14 residues. Deletions cut 4 bases from V and 5 bases from J, with 14 bases between. Per germline, CDR1 LGHNA and CDR2 YSLEER. DNA for the CDR3: TGCGCCAGCAGCCCGGTAGGGGTTAGATATGGCTACACCTTC. Its translation: CASSPVGVRYGYTF.

CDR3 sequence: CASSINNEQFF. CDR3 DNA sequence: TGTGCCAGTAGTATAAACAATGAGCAGTTCTTC. The genes are TRBV19 and TRBJ2-1; D is undetermined. The V gene lost 2 bases and the J gene lost 5 bases, with 1 base spanning the gap. The CDR3 contains 11 residues. Germline CDR1 and CDR2: LNHDA and SQIVND (reference sequence). Drawing the rest from reference TRBV19 and TRBJ2-1, the complete variable domain is DGGITQSPKYLFRKEGQNVTLSCEQNLNHDAMYWYRQDPGQGLRLIYYSQIVNDFQKGDIAEGYSVSREKKESFPLTVTSAQKNPTAFYLCASSINNEQFFGPGTRLTVL.

This chain connects TRBV5-8 to TRBJ1-3, with D possibly being TRBD1 (6 bases). This CDR3 spans 14 amino acids. Germline loops: CDR1 SGHTS, CDR2 YDEGEE. Trimming took off 4 bases at V and 0 bases at J, with 8 bases between the two ends. CDR3 sequence (DNA): TGTGCCAGCAGCGTGACAGGCTCTGGAAACACCATATATTTT. It translates to CASSVTGSGNTIYF. The full variable domain, its missing parts supplied by reference TRBV5-8 and TRBJ1-3, is EAGVTQSPTHLIKTRGQQATLRCSPISGHTSVYWYQQALGLGLQFLLWYDEGEERNRGNFPPRFSGRQFPNYSSELNVNALELEDSALYLCASSVTGSGNTIYFGEGSWLTVV.

The V and J genes are TRBV4-2 and TRBJ2-7, with 7 bases lining up with TRBD1. The CDR3 is 14 amino acids. Trimming at V came to 0 bases and at J to 6 bases, leaving 5 bases not matched to a gene. Germline CDR1 and CDR2: LGHNA and YNFKEQ. CDR3 DNA sequence: TGTGCCAGCAGCCAAGAAACAGGGGCAATCGAGCAGTACTTC. This sequence encodes CASSQETGAIEQYF.

The chain couples TRBV2 to TRBJ2-7; tentative D call: TRBD2 (5 bases). Germline loops: CDR1 SNHLY, CDR2 FYNNEI. The CDR3 totals 15 residues. The germline V and J ends were trimmed by 5 bases and 9 bases, with 23 bases remaining between them. The CDR3 spells CASSFTPGKGIVQYF. CDR3 DNA: TGTGCCAGCAGTTTTACACCGGGAAAGGGCATCGTGCAGTACTTC. Full variable domain (outside the CDR3, taken from reference TRBV2 and TRBJ2-7): EPEVTQTPSHQVTQMGQEVILRCVPISNHLYFYWYRQILGQKVEFLVSFYNNEISEKSEIFDDQFSVERPDGSNFTLKIRSTKLEDSAMYFCASSFTPGKGIVQYFGPGTRLTVT.

The chain carries TRBV6-4 and TRBJ2-2, with D uncertain. In germline, CDR1 is MRHNA, CDR2 SNTAGT. The V gene lost 8 bases and the J gene lost 4 bases, with 14 bases spanning the gap. The CDR3 has 14 amino acids. CDR3 sequence reads: CASGAAPGTGELFF. The DNA for the CDR3 is TGTGCCAGCGGTGCCGCGCCCGGCACCGGGGAGCTGTTTTTT.

The J gene is TRBJ2-7, the V gene TRBV27; D not certain. The CDR3 runs to 16 residues. Germline CDR1 and CDR2: MNHEY and SMNVEV (reference sequence). V lost 1 base to trimming and J lost 0 bases, with 13 bases between them. The CDR3 sequence: CASSLFGDESSYEQYF. The CDR3 DNA sequence: TGTGCCAGCAGTTTATTCGGAGATGAGAGCTCCTACGAGCAGTACTTC.

The chain is built from TRBV9 and TRBJ1-6; D is uncertain. V lost 0 bases, J lost 9 bases, and 10 bases lay in between. The CDR3 spans 14 residues. The germline CDR1 and CDR2 sequences are SGDLS and YYNGEE. The CDR3 DNA is TGTGCCAGCAGCGTAGTAGGCAGTGGTTCACCCCTCCACTTT. Residues: CASSVVGSGSPLHF. Filled out from reference TRBV9 and TRBJ1-6, the complete variable domain reads DSGVTQTPKHLITATGQRVTLRCSPRSGDLSVYWYQQSLDQGLQFLIQYYNGEERAKGNILERFSAQQFPDLHSELNLSSLELGDSALYFCASSVVGSGSPLHFGNGTRLTVT.

The chain has TRBV6-6 and TRBJ1-1, with D unresolved. Germline-derived CDR1 and CDR2 are MNHNY and SVGAGI (reference sequence). This CDR3 contains 16 residues. Trimming pared 5 bases from V and 2 bases from J, leaving 18 bases between. CDR3 bases: TGTGCCAGCAGTCAGATCCCTCCGATAATCAACACTGAAGCTTTCTTT. Its translation: CASSQIPPIINTEAFF.